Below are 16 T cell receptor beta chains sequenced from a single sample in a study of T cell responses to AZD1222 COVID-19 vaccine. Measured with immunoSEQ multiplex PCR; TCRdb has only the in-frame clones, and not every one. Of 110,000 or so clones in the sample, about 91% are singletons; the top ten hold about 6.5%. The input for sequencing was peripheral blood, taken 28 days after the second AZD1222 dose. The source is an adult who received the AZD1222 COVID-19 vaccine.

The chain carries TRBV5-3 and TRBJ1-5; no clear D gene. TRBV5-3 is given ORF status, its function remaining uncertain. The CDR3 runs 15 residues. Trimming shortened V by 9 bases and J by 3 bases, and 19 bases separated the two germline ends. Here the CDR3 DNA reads TGTGCCACTCTGGGGTCCTATAGTCACAATCAGCCCCAGCATTTT. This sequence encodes CATLGSYSHNQPQHF.

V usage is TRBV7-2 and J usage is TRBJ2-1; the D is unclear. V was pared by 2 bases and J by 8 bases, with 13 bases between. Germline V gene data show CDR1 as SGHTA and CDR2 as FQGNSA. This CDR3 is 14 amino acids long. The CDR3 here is CASSLYVLNDEQFF. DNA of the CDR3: TGTGCCAGCAGCTTATACGTGTTAAACGATGAGCAGTTCTTC. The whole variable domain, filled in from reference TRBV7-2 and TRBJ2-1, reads GAGVSQSPSNKVTEKGKDVELRCDPISGHTALYWYRQSLGQGLEFLIYFQGNSAPDKSGLPSDRFSAERTGGSVSTLTIQRTQQEDSAVYLCASSLYVLNDEQFFGPGTRLTVL.

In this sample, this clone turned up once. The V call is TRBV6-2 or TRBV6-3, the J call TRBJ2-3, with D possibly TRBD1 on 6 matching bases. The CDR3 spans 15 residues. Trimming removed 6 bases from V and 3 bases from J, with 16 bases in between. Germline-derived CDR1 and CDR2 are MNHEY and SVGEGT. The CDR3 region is CASSLQGLLTDTQYF. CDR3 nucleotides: TGTGCCAGCAGCCTACAGGGCCTTCTAACAGATACGCAGTATTTT.

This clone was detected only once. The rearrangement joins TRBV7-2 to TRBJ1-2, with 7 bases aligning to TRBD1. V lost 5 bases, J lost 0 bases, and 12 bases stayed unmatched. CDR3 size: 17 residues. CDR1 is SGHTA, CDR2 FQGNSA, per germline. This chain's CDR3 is CASSPRGQGGTNYGYTF. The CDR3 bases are TGTGCCAGCAGCCCCCGTGGGCAGGGGGGAACTAACTATGGCTACACCTTC.

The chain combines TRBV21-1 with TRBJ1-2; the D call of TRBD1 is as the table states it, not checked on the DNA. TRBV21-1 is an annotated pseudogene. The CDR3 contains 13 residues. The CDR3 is CASTRTGGYGYTF. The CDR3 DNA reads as TGTGCCAGCACCCGGACAGGGGGCTATGGCTACACCTTC.

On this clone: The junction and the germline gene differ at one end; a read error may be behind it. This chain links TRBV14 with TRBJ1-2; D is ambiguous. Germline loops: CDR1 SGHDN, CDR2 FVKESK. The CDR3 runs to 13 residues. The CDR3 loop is CASSLGGLDRRDF. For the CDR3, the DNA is TGTGCCAGCAGCCTAGGAGGCTTGGACCGTCGGGATTTC. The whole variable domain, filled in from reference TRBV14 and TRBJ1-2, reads EAGVTQFPSHSVIEKGQTVTLRCDPISGHDNLYWYRRVMGKEIKFLLHFVKESKQDESGMPNNRFLAERTGGTYSTLKVQPAELEDSGVYFCASSLGGLDRRDFGSGTRLTVV.

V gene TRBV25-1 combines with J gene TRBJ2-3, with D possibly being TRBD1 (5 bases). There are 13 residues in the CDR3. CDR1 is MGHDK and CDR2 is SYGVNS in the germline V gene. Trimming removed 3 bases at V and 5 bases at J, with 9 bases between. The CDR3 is CASSEDDRDTQYF. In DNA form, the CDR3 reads TGTGCCAGCAGTGAGGATGACAGAGATACGCAGTATTTT.

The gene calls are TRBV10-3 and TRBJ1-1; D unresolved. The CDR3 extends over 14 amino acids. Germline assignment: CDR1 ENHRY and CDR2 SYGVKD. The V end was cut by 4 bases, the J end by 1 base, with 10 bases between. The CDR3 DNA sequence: TGTGCCATCAGTGCAGCCAGAGAGAACACTGAAGCTTTCTTT. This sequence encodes CAISAARENTEAFF.

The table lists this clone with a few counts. The CDR3: CASSPGEHNQPQHF. The CDR3 nucleotides read TGCGCCAGCAGCCCCGGGGAGCACAATCAGCCCCAGCATTTT. The V gene is TRBV5-1, the J gene TRBJ1-5, with D uncertain. The CDR3 spans 14 residues. The V end was cut by 4 bases, the J end by 3 bases, with 11 bases between. Germline lookup yields CDR1 SGHRS and CDR2 YFSETQ.

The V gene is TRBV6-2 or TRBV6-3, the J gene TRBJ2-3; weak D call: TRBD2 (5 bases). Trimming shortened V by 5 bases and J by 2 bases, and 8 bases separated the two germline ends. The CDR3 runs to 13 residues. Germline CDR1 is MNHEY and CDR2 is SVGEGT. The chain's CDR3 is CASSATITDTQYF. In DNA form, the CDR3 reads TGTGCCAGCAGTGCGACTATCACAGATACGCAGTATTTT.

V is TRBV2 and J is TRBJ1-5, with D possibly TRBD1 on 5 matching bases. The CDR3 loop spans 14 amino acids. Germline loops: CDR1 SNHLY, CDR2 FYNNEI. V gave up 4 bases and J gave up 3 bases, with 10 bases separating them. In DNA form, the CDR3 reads TGTGCCAGCAGTGCAGACAGTAACAATCAGCCCCAGCATTTT. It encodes CASSADSNNQPQHF.

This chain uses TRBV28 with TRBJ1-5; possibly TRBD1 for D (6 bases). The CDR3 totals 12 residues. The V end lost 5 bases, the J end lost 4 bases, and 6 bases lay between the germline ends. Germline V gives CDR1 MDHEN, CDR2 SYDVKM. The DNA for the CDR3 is TGTGCCAGCAGTAGGGGGAATCAGCCCCAGCATTTT. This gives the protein CASSRGNQPQHF.

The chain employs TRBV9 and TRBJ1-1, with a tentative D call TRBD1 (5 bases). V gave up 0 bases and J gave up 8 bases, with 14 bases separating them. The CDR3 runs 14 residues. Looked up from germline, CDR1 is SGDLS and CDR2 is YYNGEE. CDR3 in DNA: TGTGCCAGCAGCGTAGGGCTCGGGGCGCGGGAAGCTTTCTTT. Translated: CASSVGLGAREAFF.

The DNA of the CDR3 is TGTGCCAGCAGCTTAGGATTGAACACTGAAGCTTTCTTT. Translation gives CASSLGLNTEAFF. V usage is TRBV11-3 and J usage is TRBJ1-1; D uncertain. The ends were cut back, 1 base at V and 0 bases at J, with 3 bases in the middle. The CDR3 is 13 amino acids. Germline V gives CDR1 SGHNT, CDR2 YENEEA.

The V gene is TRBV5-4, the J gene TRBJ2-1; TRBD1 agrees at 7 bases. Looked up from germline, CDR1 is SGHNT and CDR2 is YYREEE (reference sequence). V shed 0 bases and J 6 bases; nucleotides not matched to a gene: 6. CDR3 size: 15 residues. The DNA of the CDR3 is TGTGCCAGCAGCTTGGAAGCGACAGGGTTCAATGAGCAGTTCTTC. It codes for CASSLEATGFNEQFF.

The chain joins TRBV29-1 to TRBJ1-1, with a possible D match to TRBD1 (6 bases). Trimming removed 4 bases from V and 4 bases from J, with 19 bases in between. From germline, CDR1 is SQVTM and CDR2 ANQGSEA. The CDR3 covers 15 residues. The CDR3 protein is CSVVRAKTQGTEAFF. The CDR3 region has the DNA TGCAGCGTTGTGCGGGCCAAAACACAGGGCACTGAAGCTTTCTTT.